A single T cell receptor (beta chain) is shown here with its context. Its antigen remains undetermined. No much larger clonotype is one base removed from it; base qualities were not supplied. These data belong to a study of blood T cell repertoires in COVID-19 (dated by TCRdb to 2018 to 2021). About the investigation overall: Samples from collaborators originated in the United States, Italy and Spain and spanned both the acute and convalescent phases of COVID-19. The repertoires were released in a freely available public database meant as a resource for research on the immune response to SARS-CoV-2. Nearly every sample came with metadata listing a de-identified subject ID, COVID-19 status, age in years and sex. Samples came from the ongoing ImmuneRACE study (first 160 participants) plus 1,254 subjects from 6 global collaborators. Deeply sampled blood TCRbeta repertoires from subjects exposed to, actively infected with, or recovered from COVID-19 were included in the dataset. Where available, HLA class I and class II types were taken from metadata supplied by the sample provider and were not determined by assay-based typing. The prospective study material was composed of cDNA or gDNA derived from T cells, B-cell-depleted T cells, or PBMCs. General findings and caveats noted by the study authors: The amount of clinical and demographic metadata varied by source and participant and was provided uncurated.

In Seattle, one collaborating source enrolled patients while the infection was active and tracked those patients longitudinally over the course of disease. Whole blood was collected in K2EDTA tubes by collaborating institutions according to the institutions' own protocols. Collaborator samples were shipped for TCRbeta analysis as frozen whole blood, isolated PBMCs, or DNA extracted from either sample type. Its CDR3 holds 16 amino acids, cysteine through phenylalanine. The CDR3 DNA has 48 bases and is translated from base 1. From a lookup of the germline V gene, CDR1 and CDR2 are SNHLY and FYNNEI. Trimming takes 7 bases from V and 1 base from J, and the germline ends sit 19 bases apart. TCRbeta CDR3 regions were amplified from genomic DNA by means of the immunoSEQ Assay, a bias-controlled multiplex PCR. Turning to the authors' computational methods: The number of nucleated cells in each sample was estimated from the amplification of reference gene primers within the assay. To quantify the absolute abundance of each unique TCRbeta CDR3 rearrangement, sequence reads were collapsed and filtered. For each sample, productive Simpson clonality was calculated as the square root of Simpson's diversity index across productive rearrangements. Drawn from immuneACCESS, this table holds only the in-frame rearrangements with V and J called that TCRdb kept. Clones are partly lost; checked studies trace under half to an unresolved V gene and leave the rest unexplained. Clone size and V and J calls were adopted from that table, with D and trimming inferred from the DNA. The sample table lists nearly 300,000 clones, about 81% of them with a count of one. More than 1.4% of the sample belongs to the ten largest clones.

The clonotype originates from a human donor with COVID-19, enrolled during active disease. The donor label of this sample is uncertain. The sample comprised peripheral blood. This chain joins TRBV2 to TRBJ1-2; a confident D gene designation cannot be given. The CDR3 here reads CASMEGLASRNYGYTF. The sequenced DNA is TGTGCCAGCATGGAGGGTCTAGCGTCGCGTAACTATGGCTACACCTTC.